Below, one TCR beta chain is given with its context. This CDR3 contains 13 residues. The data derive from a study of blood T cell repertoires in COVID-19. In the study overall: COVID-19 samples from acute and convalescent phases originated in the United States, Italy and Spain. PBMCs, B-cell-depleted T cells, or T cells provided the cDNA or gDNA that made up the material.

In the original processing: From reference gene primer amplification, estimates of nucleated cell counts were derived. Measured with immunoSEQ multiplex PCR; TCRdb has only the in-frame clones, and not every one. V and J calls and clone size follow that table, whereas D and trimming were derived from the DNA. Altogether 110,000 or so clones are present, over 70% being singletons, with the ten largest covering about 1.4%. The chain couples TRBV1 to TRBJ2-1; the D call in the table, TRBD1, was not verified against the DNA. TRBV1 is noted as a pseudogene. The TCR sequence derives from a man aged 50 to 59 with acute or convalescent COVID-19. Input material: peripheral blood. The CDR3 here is CTSSQVDNNEQFF. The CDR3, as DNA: TGCACCAGCAGCCAAGTGGACAACAATGAGCAGTTCTTC.